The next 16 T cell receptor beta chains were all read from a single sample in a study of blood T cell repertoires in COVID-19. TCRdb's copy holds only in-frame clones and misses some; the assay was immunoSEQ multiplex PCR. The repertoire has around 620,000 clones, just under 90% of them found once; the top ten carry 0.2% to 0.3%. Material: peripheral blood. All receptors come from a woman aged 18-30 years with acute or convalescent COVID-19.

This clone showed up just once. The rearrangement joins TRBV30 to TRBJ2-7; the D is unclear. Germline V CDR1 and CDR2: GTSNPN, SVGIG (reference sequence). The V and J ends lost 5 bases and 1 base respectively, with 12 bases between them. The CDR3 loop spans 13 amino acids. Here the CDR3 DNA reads TGTGCCTGGTCCCTCACTACTTCCTACGAGCAGTACTTC. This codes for CAWSLTTSYEQYF.

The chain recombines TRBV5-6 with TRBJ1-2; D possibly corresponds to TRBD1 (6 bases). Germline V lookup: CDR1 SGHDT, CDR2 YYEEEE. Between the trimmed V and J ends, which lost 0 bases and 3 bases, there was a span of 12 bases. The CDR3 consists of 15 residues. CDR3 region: CASSLVGGGDYGYTF. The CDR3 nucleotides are TGTGCCAGCAGCTTGGTAGGGGGTGGGGACTATGGCTACACCTTC.

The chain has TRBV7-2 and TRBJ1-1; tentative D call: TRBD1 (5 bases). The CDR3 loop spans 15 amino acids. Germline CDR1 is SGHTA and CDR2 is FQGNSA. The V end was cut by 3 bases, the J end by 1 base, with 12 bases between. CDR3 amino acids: CASSFLVGGNTEAFF. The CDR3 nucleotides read TGTGCCAGCAGCTTCCTCGTGGGGGGGAACACTGAAGCTTTCTTT.

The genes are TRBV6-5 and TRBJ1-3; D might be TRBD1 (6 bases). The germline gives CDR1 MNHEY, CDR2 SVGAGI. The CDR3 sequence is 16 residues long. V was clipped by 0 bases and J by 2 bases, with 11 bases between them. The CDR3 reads CASSYSGAGTGNTIYF. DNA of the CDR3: TGTGCCAGCAGTTACTCGGGGGCAGGGACTGGAAACACCATATATTTT.

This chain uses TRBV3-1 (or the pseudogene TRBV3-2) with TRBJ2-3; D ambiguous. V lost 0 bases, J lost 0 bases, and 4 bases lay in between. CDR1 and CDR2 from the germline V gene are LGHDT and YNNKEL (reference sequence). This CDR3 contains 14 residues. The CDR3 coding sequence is TGTGCCAGCAGCCAAGAGACTAGCACAGATACGCAGTATTTT. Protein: CASSQETSTDTQYF.

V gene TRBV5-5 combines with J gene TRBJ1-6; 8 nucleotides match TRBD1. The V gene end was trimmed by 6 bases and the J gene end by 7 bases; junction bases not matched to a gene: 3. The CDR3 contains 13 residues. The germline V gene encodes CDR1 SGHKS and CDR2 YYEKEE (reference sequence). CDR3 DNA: TGTGCCAGCACCCCAGGGGGCAATTCACCCCTCCACTTT. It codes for CASTPGGNSPLHF.

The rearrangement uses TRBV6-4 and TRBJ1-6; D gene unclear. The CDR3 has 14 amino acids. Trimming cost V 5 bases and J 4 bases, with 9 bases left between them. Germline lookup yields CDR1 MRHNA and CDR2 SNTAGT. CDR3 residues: CASSLREYNSPLHF. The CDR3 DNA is TGTGCCAGCAGTCTCCGAGAGTATAATTCACCCCTCCACTTT.

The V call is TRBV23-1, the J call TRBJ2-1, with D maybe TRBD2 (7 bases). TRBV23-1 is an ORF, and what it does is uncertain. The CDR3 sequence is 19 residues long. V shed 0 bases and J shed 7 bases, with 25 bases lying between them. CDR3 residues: CASSQSGRGGGVMSNEQFF. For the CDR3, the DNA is TGCGCCAGCAGTCAATCAGGGAGGGGAGGGGGTGTTATGTCTAATGAGCAGTTCTTC.

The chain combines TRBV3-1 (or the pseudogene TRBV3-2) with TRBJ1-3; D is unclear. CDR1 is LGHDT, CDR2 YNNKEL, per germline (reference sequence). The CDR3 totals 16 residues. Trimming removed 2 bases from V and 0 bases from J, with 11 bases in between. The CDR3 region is CASSQRYGISGNTIYF. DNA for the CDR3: TGTGCCAGCAGCCAACGGTACGGGATCTCTGGAAACACCATATATTTT.

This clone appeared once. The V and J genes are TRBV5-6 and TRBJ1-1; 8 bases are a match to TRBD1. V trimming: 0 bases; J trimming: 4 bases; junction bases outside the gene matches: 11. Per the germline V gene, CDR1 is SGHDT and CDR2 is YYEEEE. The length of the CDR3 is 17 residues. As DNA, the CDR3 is TGTGCCAGCAGCTTGGAAGTGCGCAGGGGGCAAGGCACTGAAGCTTTCTTT. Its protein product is CASSLEVRRGQGTEAFF.

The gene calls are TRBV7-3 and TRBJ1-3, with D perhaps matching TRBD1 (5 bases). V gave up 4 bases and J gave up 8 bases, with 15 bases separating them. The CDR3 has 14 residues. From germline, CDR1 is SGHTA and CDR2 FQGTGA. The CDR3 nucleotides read TGTGCCAGCAGCTCCCAGGGTTACAGTGACACCATATATTTT. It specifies CASSSQGYSDTIYF.

The CDR3 sequence: CASSHNSGQGYYGYTF. In nucleotides, the CDR3 is TGTGCCAGCAGCCACAACTCGGGACAGGGATATTATGGCTACACCTTC. This rearrangement joins TRBV3-1 (or the pseudogene TRBV3-2) to TRBJ1-2; 9 bases map to TRBD1. V was pared by 3 bases and J by 5 bases, with 10 bases of the junction left unmatched. This CDR3 is built from 16 residues. The germline CDR1 and CDR2 sequences are LGHDT and YNNKEL (reference sequence).

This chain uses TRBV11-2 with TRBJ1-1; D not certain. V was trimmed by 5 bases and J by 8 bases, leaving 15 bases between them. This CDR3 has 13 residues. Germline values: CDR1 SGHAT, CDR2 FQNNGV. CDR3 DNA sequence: TGTGCCAGCAGCGCCGACTGGATAACGGAAGCTTTCTTT. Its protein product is CASSADWITEAFF.

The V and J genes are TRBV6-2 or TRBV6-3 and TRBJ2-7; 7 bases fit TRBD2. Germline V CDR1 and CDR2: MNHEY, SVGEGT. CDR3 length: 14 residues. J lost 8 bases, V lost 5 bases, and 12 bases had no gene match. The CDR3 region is CASSQAGTNPKQYF. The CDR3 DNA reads TGTGCCAGCAGTCAAGCGGGGACGAACCCAAAGCAGTACTTC.

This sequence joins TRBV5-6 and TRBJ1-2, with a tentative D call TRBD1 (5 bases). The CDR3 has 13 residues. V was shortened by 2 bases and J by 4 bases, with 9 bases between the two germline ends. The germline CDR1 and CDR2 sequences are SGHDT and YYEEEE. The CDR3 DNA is TGTGCCAGCAGCTTAACTGACAGCTATGGCTACACCTTC. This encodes CASSLTDSYGYTF.

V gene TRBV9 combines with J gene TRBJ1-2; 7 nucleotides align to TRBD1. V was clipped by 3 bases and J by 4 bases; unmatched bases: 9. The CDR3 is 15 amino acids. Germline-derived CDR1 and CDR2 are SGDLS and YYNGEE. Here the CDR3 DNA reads TGTGCCAGCAGCGCCGGGGACAGACGATCCTATGGCTACACCTTC. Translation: CASSAGDRRSYGYTF. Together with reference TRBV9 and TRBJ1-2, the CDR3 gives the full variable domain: DSGVTQTPKHLITATGQRVTLRCSPRSGDLSVYWYQQSLDQGLQFLIQYYNGEERAKGNILERFSAQQFPDLHSELNLSSLELGDSALYFCASSAGDRRSYGYTFGSGTRLTVV.